A single sample gave rise to the 29 T cell receptor beta chains below, sequenced in a study of T cells in Graves' hyperthyroidism and ophthalmopathy. TCR beta CDR3 sequences were amplified from RNA transcripts. HTBI primers drove first-round RT-PCR of the TCR CDR3. One entry per CDR3 protein results from TCRdb running MiXCR on the multiplex PCR reads. The sample lists a few hundred thousand distinct CDR3 sequences; about 13% were seen once. The sequenced material came from blood. Receptor source: a young woman with Graves' hyperthyroidism.

At least ten counts were recorded for this clonotype. J is TRBJ2-5 and V is TRBV28; a possible D gene is TRBD2 (7 bases). V dropped 6 bases and J dropped 8 bases, with 22 bases sitting between them. Germline V gene data show CDR1 as MDHEN and CDR2 as SYDVKM. The CDR3 is made up of 15 amino acids. CDR3 nucleotide sequence: TGTGCCAGCAGCTATAGGGGGGGAAGAGTTACAACCCAGTACTTC. It translates to CASSYRGGRVTTQYF.

This clonotype has a single count. This chain uses TRBV28 with TRBJ1-5, with D uncertain. The CDR3 is made up of 11 amino acids. V lost 9 bases to trimming and J lost 7 bases, with 10 bases between them. Per germline, CDR1 MDHEN and CDR2 SYDVKM. The DNA for the CDR3 is TGTGCCAGTAGAGAGGGACAGCCCCAGCATTTT. Protein sequence: CASREGQPQHF.

This clonotype was counted at least ten times. This chain uses TRBV3-1 with TRBJ1-6, with D unclear. The CDR3 runs 11 residues. Trimming removed 1 base from V and 10 bases from J, with 2 bases in between. The germline gives CDR1 LGHDT, CDR2 YNNKEL (reference sequence). CDR3 sequence: CASSQASPLHF. Written as DNA, the CDR3 is TGTGCCAGCAGCCAAGCCTCACCCCTCCACTTT.

The chain couples TRBV7-8 to TRBJ2-1; D might be TRBD2 (6 bases). This CDR3 spans 18 amino acids. Looked up from germline, CDR1 is SGHVS and CDR2 is FQNEAQ. The germline V and J ends were trimmed by 0 bases and 6 bases, with 21 bases remaining between them. The CDR3 nucleotides are TGTGCCAGCAGCTTAGCGGCGTGGGAGGCCGGTGGGGCCAATGAGCAGTTCTTC. Translating it yields CASSLAAWEAGGANEQFF.

This clonotype has a count of ten or more. In nucleotides, the CDR3 is TGTGCCAGCAGCTTAAGGCCAACGACTGAAGCTTTCTTT. Translating it yields CASSLRPTTEAFF. The chain links TRBV11-1 to TRBJ1-1; D is uncertain. The CDR3 has 13 residues. Per germline, CDR1 SGHAT and CDR2 FQDESV (reference sequence). The ends were cut back, 2 bases at V and 5 bases at J, with 9 bases in the middle.

This clonotype was observed at least ten times. V usage is TRBV24-1 and J usage is TRBJ2-5, with TRBD1 identical over 10 bases. The CDR3 is made up of 16 amino acids. The V segment lost 4 bases and the J segment 4 bases; nucleotides outside the gene matches: 8. Germline CDR1 is KGHDR and CDR2 is SFDVKD. The CDR3 DNA reads as TGTGCCACCAGTGACGGGACAGGGGTGAGCGTAGAGACCCAGTACTTC. Residues: CATSDGTGVSVETQYF.

This clonotype was recorded many times. CDR3 DNA: TGTGCCAGCAGTCCAACCACAGGGATGGGCACTGAAGCTTTCTTT. This sequence encodes CASSPTTGMGTEAFF. The rearrangement uses TRBV6-1 and TRBJ1-1, with D tentatively TRBD1 (6 bases). The CDR3 loop spans 15 amino acids. Germline lookup yields CDR1 MNHNS and CDR2 SASEGT. The V and J ends lost 5 bases and 4 bases respectively, with 17 bases between them.

This clonotype was recorded many times. This rearrangement joins TRBV28 to TRBJ1-4, with a possible D match to TRBD1 (6 bases). The CDR3 extends over 15 amino acids. V dropped 6 bases and J dropped 0 bases, with 11 bases sitting between them. Per germline, CDR1 MDHEN and CDR2 SYDVKM. CDR3 region: CASRYRAATNEKLFF. The DNA for the CDR3 is TGTGCCAGCAGGTACAGGGCGGCAACTAATGAAAAACTGTTTTTT.

In this sample, this clonotype turned up many times. The chain uses TRBV7-9 and TRBJ2-3; a possible D gene is TRBD2 (6 bases). Trimming pared 5 bases from V and 7 bases from J, leaving 22 bases between. The CDR3 sequence is 16 residues long. The germline CDR1 and CDR2 sequences are SEHNR and FQNEAQ (reference sequence). CDR3 residues: CASSPSPADGLYTQYF. The CDR3 DNA reads TGTGCCAGCAGCCCGTCCCCAGCGGACGGACTATATACGCAGTATTTT.

The chain couples TRBV3-1 to TRBJ2-1, with 11 bases aligning to TRBD2. With 1 base clipped from V and 6 bases from J, the junction kept 2 bases outside the gene matches. CDR1 and CDR2 (germline): LGHDT, YNNKEL (reference sequence). This CDR3 has 15 amino acids. The CDR3 DNA reads TGTGCCAGCAGCCAAGTTAGCGGGGGGGCCAATGAGCAGTTCTTC. Translation: CASSQVSGGANEQFF.

This clonotype was recorded at least ten times. In DNA form, the CDR3 reads TGTGCCAGCAGTACCCCTATTGGCCAGGGTGCTACCTACGAGCAGTACTTC. Translation gives CASSTPIGQGATYEQYF. V and J are TRBV28 and TRBJ2-7; D may be TRBD1 (5 bases). V lost 5 bases, J lost 2 bases, and 22 bases lay in between. This CDR3 spans 17 amino acids. CDR1 MDHEN and CDR2 SYDVKM come from the germline V gene.

About this clonotype itself: A read error may explain this, as a much larger clone is one base away. In nucleotides, the CDR3 is TGTGCCGAGGGCCGGGAAAGGAATGGCTACACCTTC. It specifies CAEGRERNGYTF. This chain links TRBV30 with TRBJ1-2; D remains ambiguous. This CDR3 has 12 residues. V lost 8 bases to trimming and J lost 6 bases, with 16 bases between them. Looked up from germline, CDR1 is GTSNPN and CDR2 is SVGIG (reference sequence).

This clonotype was recorded many times. The chain carries TRBV18 and TRBJ2-2; D is unresolved. V shed 6 bases and J shed 1 base, with 9 bases lying between them. The CDR3 runs to 14 residues. CDR1 is KGHSH and CDR2 is LQKENI in the germline V gene. The chain's CDR3 is CASSPSENTGELFF. For the CDR3, the DNA is TGTGCCAGCTCCCCCTCCGAGAACACCGGGGAGCTGTTTTTT.

The rearrangement links TRBV7-2 to TRBJ1-3; D remains unclear. This CDR3 is built from 14 residues. Between the trimmed V and J ends, which lost 1 base and 2 bases, there was a span of 6 bases. Germline CDR1 SGHTA, CDR2 FQGNSA. The CDR3 nucleotides read TGTGCCAGCAGCTTAGGACCTGCTGGAAACACCATATATTTT. Its translation: CASSLGPAGNTIYF.

This clonotype was seen ten or more times. The chain is built from TRBV7-2 and TRBJ1-5; D perhaps matches TRBD1 (6 bases). CDR1 and CDR2 (germline): SGHTA, FQGNSA. The length of the CDR3 is 17 residues. Between the trimmed V and J ends, which lost 4 bases and 2 bases, there was a span of 18 bases. CDR3 protein: CASSSGGAQGRNQPQHF. CDR3 nucleotide sequence: TGTGCCAGCAGCTCAGGAGGGGCCCAGGGGCGCAATCAGCCCCAGCATTTT. Based on the CDR3 plus reference TRBV7-2 and TRBJ1-5, the full variable domain is GAGVSQSPSNKVTEKGKDVELRCDPISGHTALYWYRQSLGQGLEFLIYFQGNSAPDKSGLPSDRFSAERTGGSVSTLTIQRTQQEDSAVYLCASSSGGAQGRNQPQHFGDGTRLSIL.

The V gene is TRBV19, the J gene TRBJ2-5; 7 positions agree with TRBD2. V dropped 3 bases and J dropped 1; count of bases not matched to a gene: 2. Germline V gene data show CDR1 as LNHDA and CDR2 as SQIVND (reference sequence). The length of the CDR3 is 14 residues. The CDR3 sequence is CASSMGGVQETQYF. The CDR3 DNA is TGTGCCAGTAGTATGGGGGGGGTCCAAGAGACCCAGTACTTC.

Only a few counts were recorded for this clonotype. The rearrangement uses TRBV5-6 and TRBJ1-6; 7 positions match TRBD1. Germline trimming cut 3 bases from V and 7 bases from J; bases unmatched to any gene: 10. Germline V gene data show CDR1 as SGHDT and CDR2 as YYEEEE. This CDR3 has 16 residues. CDR3 sequence: CASSSRTGAANSPLHF. CDR3 sequence (DNA): TGTGCCAGCAGCTCCAGGACAGGAGCAGCCAATTCACCCCTCCACTTT.

This clonotype was observed a few times. The DNA for the CDR3 is TGTGCCAGTAGTATAGATCTGGCAGGGGTTTTCCAGCCCCAGCATTTT. It yields the protein CASSIDLAGVFQPQHF. The chain joins TRBV19 to TRBJ1-5, with D possibly TRBD1 on 6 matching bases. The CDR3 sequence is 16 residues long. V lost 0 bases and J lost 7, with 16 bases in between. Germline V gene data show CDR1 as LNHDA and CDR2 as SQIVND (reference sequence).

This clonotype was picked up a small number of times. This chain connects TRBV28 to TRBJ2-3, with TRBD2 matching over 12 bases. Germline V gene sequence: CDR1 MDHEN, CDR2 SYDVKM. With V trimmed by 5 bases and J by 5 bases, 11 bases remained unmatched. The CDR3 has 17 amino acids. CDR3 in amino acids: CASSGLAGPTTLDTQYF. The CDR3 nucleotides are TGTGCCAGCAGTGGACTAGCGGGGCCCACGACGCTAGATACGCAGTATTTT.

The genes are TRBV28 and TRBJ1-2; D remains unclear. V was pared by 4 bases and J by 4 bases, with 22 bases between. The CDR3 is made up of 17 amino acids. Germline V lookup: CDR1 MDHEN, CDR2 SYDVKM. The CDR3 bases are TGTGCCAGCAGTTCCCCTCTGGGCCCCGGTGCCTTCTATGGCTACACCTTC. This codes for CASSSPLGPGAFYGYTF.

This clonotype was seen ten or more times. The chain combines TRBV10-3 with TRBJ2-1, with TRBD2 matching over 11 bases. The CDR3 is 18 residues long. Per the germline V gene, CDR1 is ENHRY and CDR2 is SYGVKD. Losses at the gene ends were 0 bases for V and 8 bases for J; bases not matched to a gene: 12. The CDR3 DNA reads TGTGCCATCAGTGAGTCGAAGGCAACTAGCGGGAGCCGCGATGAGCAGTTCTTC. Its translation is CAISESKATSGSRDEQFF.

The chain has TRBV6-1 and TRBJ2-7; 8 bases match TRBD1. There are 16 residues in the CDR3. The V gene's germline CDR1 is MNHNS and CDR2 SASEGT. After removal of 4 bases from V and 8 bases from J, the junction contained 16 bases not matched to a gene. CDR3 bases: TGTGCCAGCAGTGCTCTCTCCGGGACAGGACTTTACCAGCAGTACTTC. Its translation: CASSALSGTGLYQQYF.

The table lists this clonotype with many counts. The chain uses TRBV7-9 and TRBJ2-1; D perhaps matches TRBD2 (6 bases). Germline V lookup: CDR1 SEHNR, CDR2 FQNEAQ (reference sequence). This CDR3 has 15 amino acids. With 6 bases removed from V and 0 bases from J, the gap between germline ends came to 12 bases. CDR3 loop: CASRAEGSSYNEQFF. The CDR3 DNA sequence: TGTGCCAGCAGAGCGGAGGGGAGCTCCTACAATGAGCAGTTCTTC.

This clonotype was observed many times. V gene TRBV12-3 or TRBV12-4 combines with J gene TRBJ2-3; D might be TRBD1 or TRBD2, each matching 5 bases. Trimming shortened V by 4 bases and J by 5 bases, and 19 bases separated the two germline ends. CDR3 length: 16 residues. CDR3 residues: CASSSRDAQTKDTQYF. In nucleotides, the CDR3 is TGTGCCAGCAGTTCGAGGGACGCTCAAACTAAAGATACGCAGTATTTT.

This clonotype has ten or more counts. The chain uses TRBV28 and TRBJ2-7; 10 nucleotides match TRBD1. The CDR3 sequence is 16 residues long. Trimming removed 5 bases from V and 3 bases from J; junction bases left unmatched: 10. Germline V gene lookup returns CDR1 MDHEN and CDR2 SYDVKM. Here the CDR3 DNA reads TGTGCCAGCAGTCCCCCAAGGGACAGGGGAAACTACGAGCAGTACTTC. Encoded protein: CASSPPRDRGNYEQYF.

The chain recombines TRBV19 with TRBJ1-1; D ambiguous. The CDR3 contains 13 residues. Trimming shortened V by 5 bases and J by 11 bases, and 18 bases separated the two germline ends. The germline V gene encodes CDR1 LNHDA and CDR2 SQIVND (reference sequence). CDR3 protein: CASSLSRTAGAFF. CDR3 nucleotides: TGTGCCAGTAGTCTCTCCCGGACGGCTGGCGCTTTCTTT.

This clonotype was counted at least ten times. The V gene is TRBV7-9, the J gene TRBJ1-2, with D unresolved. The CDR3 extends over 13 amino acids. Trimming removed 3 bases at V and 2 bases at J, with 7 bases between. CDR1 and CDR2 from the germline V gene are SEHNR and FQNEAQ (reference sequence). CDR3 loop: CASSFQFNYGYTF. The CDR3 DNA follows: TGTGCCAGCAGCTTCCAGTTCAACTATGGCTACACCTTC.

On this clonotype itself: It may be a read error: a sequence one base away is much more abundant. The CDR3 nucleotides are TGTGCCAGCTCACCACCGTTCGACGGAACCTACGAGCGGTACTTC. Protein product: CASSPPFDGTYERYF. The chain has TRBV18 and TRBJ2-7; D unclear. The V gene's germline CDR1 is KGHSH and CDR2 LQKENI. The CDR3 is 15 amino acids.

This clonotype was detected many times. The chain joins TRBV6-1 to TRBJ1-1; TRBD1 matches at 8 bases. J lost 7 bases, V lost 10 bases, and 17 bases had no gene match. The germline gives CDR1 MNHNS, CDR2 SASEGT. The CDR3 covers 15 residues. CDR3 protein: CATWGAGGAEGEAFF. In DNA, the CDR3 is TGTGCCACTTGGGGGGCAGGGGGCGCAGAGGGTGAAGCTTTCTTT.